This TCR beta chain was found in a study of T cells after yellow fever vaccination (dated by TCRdb to the late 2010s). Study-level background: Libraries from fractions with low cell numbers were prepared with the SMART-Seq v4 Ultra Low Input RNA kit. To follow T-cell clones before and after primary and booster YFV17D yellow fever vaccination, bulk TCR alpha and beta repertoires were sequenced over time. Two healthy male donors made up the cohort, one aged 18 to 29 years and the other aged 30 to 40 years. Blood was collected at multiple timepoints before and after primary and secondary immunization, and bulk PBMC replicates and cell subsets were isolated.

This clonotype was seen at least ten times. Its antigen target is currently unknown. No qualities accompany the bases; no much larger clone lies one base away. The investigation overall reported the following: A small share of clonotypes was detected in both CD4 and CD8 compartments, with the overlap likely arising from convergent recombination. Compared with the primary T-cell response, the secondary T-cell response was faster but weaker, reaching its peak on day 5 rather than on day 15. After the booster, most clones that had expanded after primary vaccination were detected again (about 95% of CD4 and around nine tenths of CD8), suggesting broad maintenance of memory. The study included only a couple of donors, which limits how far the findings can be generalized. FACS-sorted repertoires could contain abundant contaminating clonotypes from the bulk population, so computational filtering was required.

The treatment or condition label on this specimen signifies: live attenuated yellow fever vaccine strain. A standard Ficoll-Paque protocol was used to isolate PBMCs from peripheral blood. Dynabeads CD4 and CD8 positive selection kits were used to isolate CD4 and CD8 T-cell fractions. TriZol was used to extract RNA from bulk PBMCs, CD4 and CD8 fractions, and dextramer-positive and dextramer-negative fractions. From the germline V gene, CDR1 is LGHNA and CDR2 is YNFKEQ. The junction shows trimming of 4 bases on V and 3 bases on J, and the gene matches do not reach 4 bases of it. Counted from cysteine to phenylalanine, this CDR3 has 15 amino acids. CDR3 DNA only is kept here, 45 bases in frame from base 1. TCR cDNA was synthesized by 5'RACE template switching, which introduced a universal primer site and unique molecular identifiers. Priming for cDNA synthesis came from both the TCR alpha and TCR beta constant segments. Libraries were amplified in two PCR steps, with sample barcodes and sequencing adapters added in the second step. Sequencing of libraries was done on Illumina HiSeq 2500 (2x100 bp) or NovaSeq (2x150 bp). The published analysis was carried out like this. MIGEC handled demultiplexing of reads and collapsing into UMI consensus sequences, while MiXCR performed V(D)J alignment. Vaccine-responding clonotypes were defined with edgeR using replicate PBMC samples, requiring FDR below 0.01 and a log2 fold change above 5 up to day 15. Bulk clonotypes were assigned CD4 or CD8 identity according to which sequenced CD4 or CD8 repertoire held them at higher abundance. TCRdb's own reprocessing of the public reads used fastp at Q25 and MiXCR and kept productive beta chains. Entries that share a CDR3 protein sequence are merged under the most common genes and DNA. TCRdb, not the authors, supplied the V and J calls. Recorded for this sample are 68,000 or so distinct CDR3 sequences; more than 6.5% of them occurred a single time. The leading ten clones occupy 30% to 45% of the sample.

This clonotype originated in a man between 18 and 29 years old who received the YFV17D yellow fever vaccine. The chain is made from TRBV4-2 and TRBJ2-2; the junction holds 8 bases that match TRBD2. The source material was CD8+ T cells sorted from PBMCs, sampled more than 35 days after the first yellow fever vaccination. The DNA sequence is TGTGCCAGCAGCCTTAACGGGGGGGACACCGGGGAGCTGTTTTTT. Its product reads: CASSLNGGDTGELFF.